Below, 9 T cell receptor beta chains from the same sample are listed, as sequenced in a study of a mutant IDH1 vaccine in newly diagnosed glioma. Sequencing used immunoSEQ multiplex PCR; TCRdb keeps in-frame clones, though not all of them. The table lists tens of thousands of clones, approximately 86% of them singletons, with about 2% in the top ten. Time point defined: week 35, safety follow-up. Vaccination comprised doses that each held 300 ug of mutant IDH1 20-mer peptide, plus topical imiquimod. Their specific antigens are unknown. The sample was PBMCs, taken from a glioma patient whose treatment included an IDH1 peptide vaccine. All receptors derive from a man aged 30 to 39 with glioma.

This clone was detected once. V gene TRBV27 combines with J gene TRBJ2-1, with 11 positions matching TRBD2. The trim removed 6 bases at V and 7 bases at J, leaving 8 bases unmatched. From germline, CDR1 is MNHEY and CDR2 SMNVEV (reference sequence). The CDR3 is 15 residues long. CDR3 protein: CASRPTSGRGNEQFF. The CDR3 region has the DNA TGTGCCAGCAGGCCAACTAGCGGGAGAGGGAATGAGCAGTTCTTC.

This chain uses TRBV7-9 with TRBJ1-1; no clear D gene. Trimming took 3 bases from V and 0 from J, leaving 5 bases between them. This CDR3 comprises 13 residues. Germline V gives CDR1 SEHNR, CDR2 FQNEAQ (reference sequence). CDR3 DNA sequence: TGTGCCAGCAGCTTGATCATGAACACTGAAGCTTTCTTT. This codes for CASSLIMNTEAFF.

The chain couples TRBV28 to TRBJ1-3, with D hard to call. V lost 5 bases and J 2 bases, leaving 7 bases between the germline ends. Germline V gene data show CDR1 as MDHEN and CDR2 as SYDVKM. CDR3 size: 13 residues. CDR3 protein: CASSPPPGNTIYF. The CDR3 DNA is TGTGCCAGCAGTCCTCCCCCTGGAAACACCATATATTTT.

The chain's CDR3 is CASSLQELSYEQYF. For the CDR3, the DNA is TGCGCCAGCAGCTTGCAGGAGCTATCCTACGAGCAGTACTTC. The chain links TRBV5-1 to TRBJ2-5; no clear D gene. The end of the DNA is better explained by TRBJ2-7, so the J call may be wrong. Germline lookup yields CDR1 SGHRS and CDR2 YFSETQ. The CDR3 sequence is 14 residues long.

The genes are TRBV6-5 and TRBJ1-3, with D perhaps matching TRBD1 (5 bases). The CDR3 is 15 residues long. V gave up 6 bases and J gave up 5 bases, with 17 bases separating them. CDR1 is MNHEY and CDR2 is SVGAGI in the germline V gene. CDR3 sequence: CASSQSRGLRNTIYF. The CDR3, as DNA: TGTGCCAGCAGCCAAAGTCGGGGCCTTAGAAACACCATATATTTT.

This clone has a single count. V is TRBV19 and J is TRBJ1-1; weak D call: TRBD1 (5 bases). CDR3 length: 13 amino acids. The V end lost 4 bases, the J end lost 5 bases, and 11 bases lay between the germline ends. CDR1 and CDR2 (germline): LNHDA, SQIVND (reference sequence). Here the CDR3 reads CASSTGRRTEAFF. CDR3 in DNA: TGTGCCAGTAGTACAGGGAGGAGGACTGAAGCTTTCTTT. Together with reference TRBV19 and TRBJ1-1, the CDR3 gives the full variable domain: DGGITQSPKYLFRKEGQNVTLSCEQNLNHDAMYWYRQDPGQGLRLIYYSQIVNDFQKGDIAEGYSVSREKKESFPLTVTSAQKNPTAFYLCASSTGRRTEAFFGQGTRLTVV.

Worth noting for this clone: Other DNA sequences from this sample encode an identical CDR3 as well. The CDR3 bases are TGTGCCATCACCCAAGGGGGGGACACCATATATTTT. Translation gives CAITQGGDTIYF. The V call is TRBV10-3, the J call TRBJ1-3; D is perhaps TRBD1 (6 bases). This CDR3 spans 12 amino acids. The germline V and J ends were trimmed by 7 bases and 8 bases, with 12 bases remaining between them. CDR1 and CDR2 from the germline V gene are ENHRY and SYGVKD.

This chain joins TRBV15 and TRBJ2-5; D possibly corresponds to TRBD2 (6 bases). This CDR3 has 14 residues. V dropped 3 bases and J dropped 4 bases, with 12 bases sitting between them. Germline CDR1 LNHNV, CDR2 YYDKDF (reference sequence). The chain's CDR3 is CATSRDGEAETQYF. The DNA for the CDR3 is TGTGCCACCAGCAGGGACGGGGAGGCAGAGACCCAGTACTTC.

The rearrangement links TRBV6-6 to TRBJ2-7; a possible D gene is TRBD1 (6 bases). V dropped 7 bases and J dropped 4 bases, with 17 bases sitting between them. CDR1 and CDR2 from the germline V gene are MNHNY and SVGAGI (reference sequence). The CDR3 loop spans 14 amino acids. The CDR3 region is CASKDGQSGYEQYF. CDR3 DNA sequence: TGTGCCAGCAAGGACGGACAGTCCGGTTACGAGCAGTACTTC.